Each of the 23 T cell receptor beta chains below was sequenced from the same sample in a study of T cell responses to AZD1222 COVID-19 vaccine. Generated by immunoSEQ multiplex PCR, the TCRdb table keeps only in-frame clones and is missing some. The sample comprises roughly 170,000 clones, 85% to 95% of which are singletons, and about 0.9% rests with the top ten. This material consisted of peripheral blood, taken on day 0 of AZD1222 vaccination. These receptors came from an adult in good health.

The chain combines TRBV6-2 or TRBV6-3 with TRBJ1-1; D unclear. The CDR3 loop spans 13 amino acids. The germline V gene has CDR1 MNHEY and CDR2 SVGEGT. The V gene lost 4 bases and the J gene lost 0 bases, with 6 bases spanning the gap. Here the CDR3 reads CASSSQMNTEAFF. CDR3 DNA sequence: TGTGCCAGCAGTTCACAGATGAACACTGAAGCTTTCTTT.

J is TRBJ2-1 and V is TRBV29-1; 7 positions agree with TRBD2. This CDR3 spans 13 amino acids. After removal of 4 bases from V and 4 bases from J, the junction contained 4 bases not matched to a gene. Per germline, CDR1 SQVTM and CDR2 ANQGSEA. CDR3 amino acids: CSVATSQYNEQFF. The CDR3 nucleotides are TGCAGCGTTGCGACTAGCCAGTACAATGAGCAGTTCTTC.

The CDR3 reads CASSEQRGDSPLHF. Here the CDR3 DNA reads TGTGCCAGCAGTGAGCAAAGGGGGGATTCACCCCTCCACTTT. This chain connects TRBV2 to TRBJ1-6, with D tentatively TRBD1 (6 bases). Germline V gene data show CDR1 as SNHLY and CDR2 as FYNNEI. V lost 3 bases and J 8 bases, leaving 11 bases between the germline ends. This CDR3 comprises 14 residues.

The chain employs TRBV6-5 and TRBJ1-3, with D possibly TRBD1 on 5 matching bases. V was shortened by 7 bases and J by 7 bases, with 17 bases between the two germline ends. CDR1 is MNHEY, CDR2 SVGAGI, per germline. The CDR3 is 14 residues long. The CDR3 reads CASTQGAEPNTIYF. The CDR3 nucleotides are TGTGCCAGCACCCAAGGGGCTGAACCTAACACCATATATTTT.

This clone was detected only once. The CDR3 protein is CASSSVGQGAVGYTF. The CDR3 coding sequence is TGTGCCAGCAGCTCCGTAGGACAGGGGGCGGTTGGCTACACCTTC. The gene calls are TRBV7-9 and TRBJ1-2; 11 positions agree with TRBD1. Trimming cost V 4 bases and J 7 bases; bases outside gene matches: 8. Germline V gives CDR1 SEHNR, CDR2 FQNEAQ (reference sequence). The CDR3 is made up of 15 amino acids.

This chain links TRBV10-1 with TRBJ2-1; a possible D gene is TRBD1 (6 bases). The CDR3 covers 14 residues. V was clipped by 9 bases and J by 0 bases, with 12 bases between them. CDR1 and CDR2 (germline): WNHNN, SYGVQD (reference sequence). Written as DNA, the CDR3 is TGCGCCAGGATGGGGGCCTACTCCTACAATGAGCAGTTCTTC. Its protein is CARMGAYSYNEQFF.

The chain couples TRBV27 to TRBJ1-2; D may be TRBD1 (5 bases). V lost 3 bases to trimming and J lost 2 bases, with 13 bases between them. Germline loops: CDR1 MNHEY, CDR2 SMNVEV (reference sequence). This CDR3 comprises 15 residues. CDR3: CASSFDTGANYGYTF. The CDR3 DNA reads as TGTGCCAGCAGTTTCGATACAGGCGCGAACTATGGCTACACCTTC.

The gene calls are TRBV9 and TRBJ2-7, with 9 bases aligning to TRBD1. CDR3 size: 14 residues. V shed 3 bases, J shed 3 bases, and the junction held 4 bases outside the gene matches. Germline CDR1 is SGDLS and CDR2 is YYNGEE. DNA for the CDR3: TGTGCCAGCAGCGCCGGGACAGGGTTCTACGAGCAGTACTTC. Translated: CASSAGTGFYEQYF.

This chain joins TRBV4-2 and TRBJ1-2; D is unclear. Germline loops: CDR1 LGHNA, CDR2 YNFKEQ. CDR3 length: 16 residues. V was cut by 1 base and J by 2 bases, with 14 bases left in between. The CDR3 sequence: CASSQGGPPPNYGYTF. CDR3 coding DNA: TGTGCCAGCAGCCAAGGTGGCCCACCTCCCAACTATGGCTACACCTTC.

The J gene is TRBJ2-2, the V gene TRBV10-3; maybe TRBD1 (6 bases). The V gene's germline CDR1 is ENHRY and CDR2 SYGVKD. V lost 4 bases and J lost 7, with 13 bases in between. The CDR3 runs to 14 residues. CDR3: CAISGGPRGGELFF. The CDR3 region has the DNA TGTGCCATCAGTGGGGGGCCCCGTGGCGGGGAGCTGTTTTTT.

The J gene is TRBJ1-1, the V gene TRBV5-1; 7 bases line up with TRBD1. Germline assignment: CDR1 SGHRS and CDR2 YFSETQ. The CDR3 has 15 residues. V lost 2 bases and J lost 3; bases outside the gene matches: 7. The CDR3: CASSFTGTVDTEAFF. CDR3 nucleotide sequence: TGCGCCAGCAGCTTTACCGGGACAGTCGACACTGAAGCTTTCTTT. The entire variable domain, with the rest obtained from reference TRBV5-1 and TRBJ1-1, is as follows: KAGVTQTPRYLIKTRGQQVTLSCSPISGHRSVSWYQQTPGQGLQFLFEYFSETQRNKGNFPGRFSGRQFSNSRSEMNVSTLELGDSALYLCASSFTGTVDTEAFFGQGTRLTVV.

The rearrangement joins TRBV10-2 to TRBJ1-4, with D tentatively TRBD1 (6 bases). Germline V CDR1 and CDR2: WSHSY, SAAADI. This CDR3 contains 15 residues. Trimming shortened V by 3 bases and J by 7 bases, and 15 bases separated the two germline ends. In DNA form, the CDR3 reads TGCGCCAGCAGTGACCGACAGGTGGGAGGTGAAAAACTGTTTTTT. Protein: CASSDRQVGGEKLFF.

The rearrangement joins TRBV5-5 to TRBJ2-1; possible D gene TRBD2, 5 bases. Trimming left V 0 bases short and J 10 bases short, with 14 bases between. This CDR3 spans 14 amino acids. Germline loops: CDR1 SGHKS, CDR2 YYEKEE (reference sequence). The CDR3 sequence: CASSLAWGEGEQFF. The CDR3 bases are TGTGCCAGCAGCTTGGCCTGGGGTGAGGGCGAGCAGTTCTTC. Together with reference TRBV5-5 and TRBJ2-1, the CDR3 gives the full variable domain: DAGVTQSPTHLIKTRGQQVTLRCSPISGHKSVSWYQQVLGQGPQFIFQYYEKEERGRGNFPDRFSARQFPNYSSELNVNALLLGDSALYLCASSLAWGEGEQFFGPGTRLTVL.

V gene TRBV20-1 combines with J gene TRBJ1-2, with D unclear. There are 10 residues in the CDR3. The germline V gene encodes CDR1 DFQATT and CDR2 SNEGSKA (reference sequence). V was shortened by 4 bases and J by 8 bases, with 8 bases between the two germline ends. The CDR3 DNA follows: TGCAGTGCTACGGGCAGGGGCTACACCTTC. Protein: CSATGRGYTF.

This chain's CDR3 is CASSADTEAFF. CDR3 in DNA: TGTGCCAGCAGCGCGGACACTGAAGCTTTCTTT. The chain links TRBV7-2 to TRBJ1-1; unclear D gene. CDR3 size: 11 residues. Germline CDR1 SGHTA, CDR2 FQGNSA. V was shortened by 5 bases and J by 3 bases, with 4 bases between the two germline ends.

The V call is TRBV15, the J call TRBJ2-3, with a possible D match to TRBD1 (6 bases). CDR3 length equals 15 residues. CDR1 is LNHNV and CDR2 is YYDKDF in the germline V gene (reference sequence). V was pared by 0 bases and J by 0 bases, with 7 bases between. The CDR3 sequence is CATSRDTGSTDTQYF. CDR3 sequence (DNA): TGTGCCACCAGCAGAGATACAGGGAGCACAGATACGCAGTATTTT.

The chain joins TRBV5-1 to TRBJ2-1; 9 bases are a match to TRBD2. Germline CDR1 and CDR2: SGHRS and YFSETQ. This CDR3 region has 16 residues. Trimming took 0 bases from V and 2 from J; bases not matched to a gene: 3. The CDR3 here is CASSLGTSATYNEQFF. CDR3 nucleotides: TGCGCCAGCAGCTTGGGGACTAGCGCCACCTACAATGAGCAGTTCTTC.

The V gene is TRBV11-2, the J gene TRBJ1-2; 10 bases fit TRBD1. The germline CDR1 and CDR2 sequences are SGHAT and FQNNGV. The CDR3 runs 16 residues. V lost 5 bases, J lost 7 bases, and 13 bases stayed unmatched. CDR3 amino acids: CASSNLRDRGIRGYTF. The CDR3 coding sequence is TGTGCCAGCAGCAACCTCAGGGACAGGGGAATCCGTGGCTACACCTTC.

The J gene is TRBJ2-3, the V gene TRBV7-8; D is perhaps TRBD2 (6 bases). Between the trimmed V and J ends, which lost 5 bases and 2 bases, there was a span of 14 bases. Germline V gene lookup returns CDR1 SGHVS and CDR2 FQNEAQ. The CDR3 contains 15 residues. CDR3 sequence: CASSIRDSYTDTQYF. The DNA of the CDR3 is TGTGCCAGCAGCATCCGGGACTCCTACACAGATACGCAGTATTTT.

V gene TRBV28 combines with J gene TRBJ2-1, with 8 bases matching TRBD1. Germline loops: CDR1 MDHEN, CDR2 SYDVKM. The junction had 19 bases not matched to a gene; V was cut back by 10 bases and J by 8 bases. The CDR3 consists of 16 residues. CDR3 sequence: CAISWPPGTGGDEQFF. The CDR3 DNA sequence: TGTGCCATTAGTTGGCCACCCGGGACAGGAGGCGATGAGCAGTTCTTC.

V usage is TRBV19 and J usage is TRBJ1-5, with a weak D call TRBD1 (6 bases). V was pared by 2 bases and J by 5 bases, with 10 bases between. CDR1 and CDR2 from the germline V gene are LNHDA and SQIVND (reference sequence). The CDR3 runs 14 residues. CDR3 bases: TGTGCCAGTAGTATAAGACAGGCTTATCAGCCCCAGCATTTT. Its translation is CASSIRQAYQPQHF.

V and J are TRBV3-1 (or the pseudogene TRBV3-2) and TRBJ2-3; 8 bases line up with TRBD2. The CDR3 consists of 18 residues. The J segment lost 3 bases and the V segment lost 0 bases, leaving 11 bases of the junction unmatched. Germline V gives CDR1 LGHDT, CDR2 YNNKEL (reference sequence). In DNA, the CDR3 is TGTGCCAGCAGCCAAGATCTCATTGGACTAGCATTTACAGATACGCAGTATTTT. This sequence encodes CASSQDLIGLAFTDTQYF.

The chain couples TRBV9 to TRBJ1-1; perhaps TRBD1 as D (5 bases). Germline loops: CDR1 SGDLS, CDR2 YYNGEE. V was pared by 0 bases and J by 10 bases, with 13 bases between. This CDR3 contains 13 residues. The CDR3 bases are TGTGCCAGCAGCGTAGAACTGCTGGGGGGAGCTTTCTTT. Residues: CASSVELLGGAFF.